The 27 T cell receptor beta chains listed next were all sequenced from one sample in a study of blood T cell repertoires in COVID-19. The method was immunoSEQ multiplex PCR; TCRdb's version includes in-frame clones alone and lacks a portion of them. The sample carries 250,000 to 300,000 clones, around nine tenths recorded once. Material for sequencing was PBMCs or T cells enriched from blood (not recorded which). The receptors here all came from a middle-aged woman who had recovered from COVID-19.

This chain joins TRBV18 and TRBJ2-7, with a weak D call TRBD1 (6 bases). V lost 4 bases, J lost 1 base, and 11 bases lay in between. The germline V gene encodes CDR1 KGHSH and CDR2 LQKENI. This CDR3 spans 14 amino acids. CDR3 amino acids: CASSHQGRSYEQYF. CDR3 sequence (DNA): TGTGCCAGCTCACACCAGGGGAGATCCTACGAGCAGTACTTC.

V usage is TRBV29-1 and J usage is TRBJ1-1; no clear D gene. The CDR3 has 12 amino acids. Germline CDR1 SQVTM, CDR2 ANQGSEA. V lost 4 bases, J lost 0 bases, and 6 bases lay in between. The chain's CDR3 is CSVARLNTEAFF. For the CDR3, the DNA is TGCAGCGTTGCCAGATTGAACACTGAAGCTTTCTTT.

The gene calls are TRBV30 and TRBJ2-5; D is possibly TRBD2 (7 bases). The V gene lost 6 bases and the J gene lost 5 bases, with 16 bases spanning the gap. The CDR3 has 13 amino acids. Germline assignment: CDR1 GTSNPN and CDR2 SVGIG (reference sequence). The CDR3 loop reads CACRGAGKETQYF. The CDR3 region has the DNA TGTGCCTGCCGGGGGGCGGGAAAGGAGACCCAGTACTTC.

The chain is built from TRBV2 and TRBJ2-2, with TRBD2 matching 8 bases. V lost 2 bases and J lost 5; bases outside the gene matches: 4. Germline CDR1 SNHLY, CDR2 FYNNEI. The CDR3 totals 15 residues. CDR3 in DNA: TGTGCCAGCAGTGAACCGGGACTAGGGACCGGGGAGCTGTTTTTT. The encoded protein is CASSEPGLGTGELFF.

The rearrangement joins TRBV5-4 to TRBJ1-6; a possible D gene is TRBD1 (6 bases). Trimming cost V 2 bases and J 8 bases, with 14 bases left between them. The length of the CDR3 is 15 residues. Germline CDR1 and CDR2: SGHNT and YYREEE (reference sequence). CDR3 residues: CASSFERGRDSPLHF. Here the CDR3 DNA reads TGTGCCAGCAGCTTTGAAAGGGGGAGGGATTCACCCCTCCACTTT.

The CDR3 sequence is CASSVGGQTNTEAFF. For the CDR3, the DNA is TGTGCCAGCAGCGTAGGGGGACAGACGAACACTGAAGCTTTCTTT. The J gene is TRBJ1-1, the V gene TRBV9, with 7 bases lining up with TRBD1. This CDR3 region has 15 residues. Germline V lookup: CDR1 SGDLS, CDR2 YYNGEE. The V gene end was trimmed by 0 bases and the J gene end by 1 base; junction bases not matched to a gene: 3.

This rearrangement joins TRBV3-1 (or the pseudogene TRBV3-2) to TRBJ2-1; the match to TRBD2 covers 8 bases. The trim removed 1 base at V and 2 bases at J, leaving 4 bases unmatched. Looked up from germline, CDR1 is LGHDT and CDR2 is YNNKEL (reference sequence). CDR3 length: 16 amino acids. The CDR3 region is CASSQGRLATYNEQFF. In DNA form, the CDR3 reads TGTGCCAGCAGCCAAGGTCGACTAGCGACCTACAATGAGCAGTTCTTC.

This CDR3 is CASSGGTGELFF. In DNA, the CDR3 is TGTGCCAGCAGCGGAGGCACCGGGGAGCTGTTTTTT. J is TRBJ2-2 and V is TRBV9; no clear D gene. Germline V gives CDR1 SGDLS, CDR2 YYNGEE. CDR3 length equals 12 residues. The germline V and J ends were trimmed by 3 bases and 4 bases, with 4 bases remaining between them.

V and J are TRBV15 and TRBJ1-4; weak D call: TRBD1 (5 bases). Germline lookup yields CDR1 LNHNV and CDR2 YYDKDF (reference sequence). The CDR3 sequence is 13 residues long. V dropped 3 bases and J dropped 6 bases, with 8 bases sitting between them. The CDR3 loop is CATSRGGDEKLFF. Written as DNA, the CDR3 is TGTGCCACCAGCAGGGGGGGGGATGAAAAACTGTTTTTT.

The chain carries TRBV5-6 and TRBJ1-1; weak D call: TRBD1 (6 bases). CDR1 is SGHDT, CDR2 YYEEEE, per germline. Trimming took off 4 bases at V and 0 bases at J, with 10 bases between the two ends. There are 14 residues in the CDR3. CDR3 sequence: CASSLTGMNTEAFF. In DNA form, the CDR3 reads TGTGCCAGCAGCCTGACAGGCATGAACACTGAAGCTTTCTTT.

V usage is TRBV5-1 and J usage is TRBJ2-3, with 10 bases fitting TRBD2. The V gene end was trimmed by 3 bases and the J gene end by 4 bases; junction bases not matched to a gene: 8. Looked up from germline, CDR1 is SGHRS and CDR2 is YFSETQ. The CDR3 is 16 amino acids. The CDR3 nucleotides read TGCGCCAGCAGCTCCATAGCGGGGGGTGGAGCAGATACGCAGTATTTT. It translates to CASSSIAGGGADTQYF. Together with reference TRBV5-1 and TRBJ2-3, the CDR3 gives the full variable domain: KAGVTQTPRYLIKTRGQQVTLSCSPISGHRSVSWYQQTPGQGLQFLFEYFSETQRNKGNFPGRFSGRQFSNSRSEMNVSTLELGDSALYLCASSSIAGGGADTQYFGPGTRLTVL.

The chain combines TRBV5-5 with TRBJ2-7, with TRBD1 matching 7 bases. Trimming removed 2 bases from V and 6 bases from J; junction bases left unmatched: 11. The CDR3 contains 15 residues. Per germline, CDR1 SGHKS and CDR2 YYEKEE (reference sequence). The CDR3 coding sequence is TGTGCCAGCAGCTTCCCCTTCGACAGGGTCGGCGAGCAGTACTTC. Its protein product is CASSFPFDRVGEQYF.

The rearrangement links TRBV27 to TRBJ1-5, with TRBD1 matching over 11 bases. The CDR3 has 16 amino acids. The germline gives CDR1 MNHEY, CDR2 SMNVEV (reference sequence). V gave up 0 bases and J gave up 6 bases; unmatched junction bases: 4. The CDR3 DNA sequence: TGTGCCAGCAGTTTATCTGGACAGGGGGCTATTCAGCCCCAGCATTTT. Amino acids: CASSLSGQGAIQPQHF.

The CDR3 loop is CAWSAEYSNQPQHF. In DNA, the CDR3 is TGTGCCTGGAGCGCGGAGTATAGCAATCAGCCCCAGCATTTT. V usage is TRBV30 and J usage is TRBJ1-5; D uncertain. The CDR3 totals 14 residues. The germline gives CDR1 GTSNPN, CDR2 SVGIG (reference sequence). Trimming pared 3 bases from V and 0 bases from J, leaving 9 bases between.

The rearrangement joins TRBV5-3 to TRBJ2-5; possible D gene TRBD1, 6 bases. TRBV5-3 is identified as an open reading frame with a role that is uncertain. The CDR3 extends over 15 amino acids. The V end was cut by 0 bases, the J end by 3 bases, with 12 bases between. Here the CDR3 reads CARSLGQEKEETQYF. The CDR3 region has the DNA TGTGCCAGAAGCTTGGGACAGGAAAAAGAAGAGACCCAGTACTTC.

The chain links TRBV7-2 to TRBJ2-7, with a possible D match to TRBD2 (5 bases). Germline V lookup: CDR1 SGHTA, CDR2 FQGNSA. This CDR3 comprises 16 residues. The germline V and J ends were trimmed by 5 bases and 2 bases, with 19 bases remaining between them. CDR3 protein: CASSPRPQLGPYEQYF. In DNA form, the CDR3 reads TGTGCCAGCAGCCCGAGACCGCAACTAGGTCCCTACGAGCAGTACTTC.

The chain joins TRBV27 to TRBJ2-1; a possible D gene is TRBD2 (6 bases). This CDR3 comprises 14 residues. V shed 2 bases and J shed 3 bases, with 8 bases lying between them. Germline V lookup: CDR1 MNHEY, CDR2 SMNVEV (reference sequence). The CDR3 is CASSLAGYYNEQFF. For the CDR3, the DNA is TGTGCCAGCAGTTTAGCGGGGTACTACAATGAGCAGTTCTTC.

The V call is TRBV30, the J call TRBJ2-3; TRBD1 agrees at 10 bases. Germline V gene data show CDR1 as GTSNPN and CDR2 as SVGIG (reference sequence). With 7 bases clipped from V and 2 bases from J, the junction kept 6 bases outside the gene matches. The CDR3 contains 14 residues. The DNA for the CDR3 is TGTGCCTTGGGACAGGGGTTTCACACAGATACGCAGTATTTT. This codes for CALGQGFHTDTQYF.

The chain has TRBV6-4 and TRBJ2-1, with 7 bases aligning to TRBD2. With V trimmed by 6 bases and J by 8 bases, 7 bases remained unmatched. In germline, CDR1 is MRHNA, CDR2 SNTAGT. The CDR3 contains 13 residues. CDR3 residues: CASSWGGMDEQFF. In nucleotides, the CDR3 is TGTGCCAGCAGCTGGGGGGGTATGGATGAGCAGTTCTTC.

The chain recombines TRBV11-1 with TRBJ2-1; D is possibly TRBD2 (6 bases). V lost 0 bases and J 0 bases, leaving 9 bases between the germline ends. The CDR3 loop spans 16 amino acids. In germline, CDR1 is SGHAT, CDR2 FQDESV (reference sequence). CDR3 sequence (DNA): TGTGCCAGCAGCTTAGCGGGGGGAAGCTCCTACAATGAGCAGTTCTTC. The encoded protein is CASSLAGGSSYNEQFF.

The rearrangement links TRBV18 to TRBJ1-1; the match to TRBD1 covers 8 bases. The ends lost 6 bases at V and 10 bases at J; junction bases unmatched: 7. Germline V gives CDR1 KGHSH, CDR2 LQKENI. The CDR3 covers 12 residues. The CDR3 here is CASSPDRGIAFF. CDR3 nucleotides: TGTGCCAGCTCCCCAGACAGGGGAATAGCTTTCTTT. The whole variable domain, remainder taken from reference TRBV18 and TRBJ1-1, is NAGVMQNPRHLVRRRGQEARLRCSPMKGHSHVYWYRQLPEEGLKFMVYLQKENIIDESGMPKERFSAEFPKEGPSILRIQQVVRGDSAAYFCASSPDRGIAFFGQGTRLTVV.

The chain uses TRBV4-3 and TRBJ2-1, with 13 bases that match TRBD2. Germline CDR1 LGHNA, CDR2 YSLEER. J was trimmed by 4 bases and V by 0 bases; bases with no gene match: 3. The CDR3 extends over 17 amino acids. CDR3 DNA sequence: TGCGCCAGCAGCCAAGATCGGACTAGCGGGAGATACAATGAGCAGTTCTTC. Its protein product is CASSQDRTSGRYNEQFF.

This clone came up a few times. This chain joins TRBV27 and TRBJ2-1, with D maybe TRBD1 (7 bases). Trimming left V 5 bases short and J 0 bases short, with 17 bases between. The CDR3 is made up of 17 amino acids. The germline V gene has CDR1 MNHEY and CDR2 SMNVEV (reference sequence). CDR3 sequence (DNA): TGTGCCAGCAGTCGACTAGGGGGCCCAAGCTCCTACAATGAGCAGTTCTTC. Its protein is CASSRLGGPSSYNEQFF.

V is TRBV19 and J is TRBJ1-4, with 7 positions matching TRBD1. This CDR3 is 14 amino acids long. With V trimmed by 7 bases and J by 2 bases, 4 bases remained unmatched. Germline lookup yields CDR1 LNHDA and CDR2 SQIVND (reference sequence). The CDR3 here is CASNRDSTNEKLFF. CDR3 DNA: TGTGCCAGTAACCGGGACAGCACTAATGAAAAACTGTTTTTT. Full variable domain (remainder filled in from reference TRBV19 and TRBJ1-4): DGGITQSPKYLFRKEGQNVTLSCEQNLNHDAMYWYRQDPGQGLRLIYYSQIVNDFQKGDIAEGYSVSREKKESFPLTVTSAQKNPTAFYLCASNRDSTNEKLFFGSGTQLSVL.

The chain employs TRBV4-1 and TRBJ1-1, with D possibly matching TRBD1 (6 bases). In germline, CDR1 is MGHRA, CDR2 YSYEKL. The V end was cut by 7 bases, the J end by 0 bases, with 9 bases between. The CDR3 totals 13 residues. CDR3 residues: CASMGHMNTEAFF. The CDR3 bases are TGCGCCAGCATGGGACATATGAACACTGAAGCTTTCTTT.

The V gene is TRBV11-3, the J gene TRBJ2-3, with a possible D match to TRBD2 (6 bases). The CDR3 runs 14 residues. CDR1 and CDR2 from the germline V gene are SGHNT and YENEEA. V lost 1 base to trimming and J lost 1 base, with 6 bases between them. The CDR3 is CASSLGGGTDTQYF. CDR3 coding DNA: TGTGCCAGCAGCTTAGGGGGGGGCACAGATACGCAGTATTTT.

J is TRBJ2-7 and V is TRBV18, with 9 bases fitting TRBD1. There are 16 residues in the CDR3. Germline-derived CDR1 and CDR2 are KGHSH and LQKENI. Trimming at V came to 5 bases and at J to 1 base, leaving 9 bases not matched to a gene. The CDR3 spells CASSAFGTGFSYEQYF. As DNA, the CDR3 is TGTGCCAGCTCAGCATTCGGGACAGGGTTTTCCTACGAGCAGTACTTC. The entire variable domain, with the rest obtained from reference TRBV18 and TRBJ2-7, is as follows: NAGVMQNPRHLVRRRGQEARLRCSPMKGHSHVYWYRQLPEEGLKFMVYLQKENIIDESGMPKERFSAEFPKEGPSILRIQQVVRGDSAAYFCASSAFGTGFSYEQYFGPGTRLTVT.